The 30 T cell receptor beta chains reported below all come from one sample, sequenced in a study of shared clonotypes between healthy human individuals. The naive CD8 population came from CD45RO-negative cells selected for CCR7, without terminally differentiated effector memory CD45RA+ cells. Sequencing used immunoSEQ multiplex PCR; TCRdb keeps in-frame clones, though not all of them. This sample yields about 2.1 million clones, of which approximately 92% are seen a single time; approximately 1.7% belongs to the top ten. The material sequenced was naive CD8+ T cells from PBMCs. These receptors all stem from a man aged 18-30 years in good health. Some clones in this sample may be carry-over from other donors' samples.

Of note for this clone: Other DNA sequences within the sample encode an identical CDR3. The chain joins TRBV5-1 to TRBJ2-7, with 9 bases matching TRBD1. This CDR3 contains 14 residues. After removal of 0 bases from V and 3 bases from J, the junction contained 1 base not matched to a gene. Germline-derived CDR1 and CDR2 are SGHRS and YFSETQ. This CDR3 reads CASSLGQGVYEQYF. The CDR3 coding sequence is TGCGCCAGCAGCTTGGGACAGGGGGTCTACGAGCAGTACTTC.

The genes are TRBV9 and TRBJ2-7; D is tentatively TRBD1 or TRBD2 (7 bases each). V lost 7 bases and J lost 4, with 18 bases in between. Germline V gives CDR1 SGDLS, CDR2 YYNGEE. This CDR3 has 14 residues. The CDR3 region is CASSPGGATYEQYF. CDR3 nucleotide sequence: TGTGCCAGCTCCCCAGGGGGGGCCACTTACGAGCAGTACTTC.

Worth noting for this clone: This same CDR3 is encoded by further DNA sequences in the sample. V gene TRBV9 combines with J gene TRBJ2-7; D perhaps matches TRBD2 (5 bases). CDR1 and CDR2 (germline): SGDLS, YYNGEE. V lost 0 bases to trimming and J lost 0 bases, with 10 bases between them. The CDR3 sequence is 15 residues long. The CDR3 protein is CASSVGGGGSYEQYF. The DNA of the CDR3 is TGTGCCAGCAGCGTAGGCGGAGGAGGCTCCTACGAGCAGTACTTC.

The CDR3 is CASSPQSGANEQFF. Written as DNA, the CDR3 is TGTGCCAGCAGCCCCCAATCAGGGGCGAATGAGCAGTTCTTC. The genes are TRBV5-4 and TRBJ2-1, with TRBD1 as a possible D gene (6 bases). The CDR3 consists of 14 residues. Trimming removed 4 bases at V and 7 bases at J, with 15 bases between. Germline V lookup: CDR1 SGHNT, CDR2 YYREEE (reference sequence).

The CDR3 sequence is CASSMRGLQPQHF. The CDR3 DNA reads TGTGCCAGTAGTATGAGGGGGCTTCAGCCCCAGCATTTT. The chain has TRBV19 and TRBJ1-5; 7 nucleotides line up with TRBD1. CDR3 size: 13 residues. The V gene's germline CDR1 is LNHDA and CDR2 SQIVND (reference sequence). V was pared by 3 bases and J by 6 bases, with 2 bases of the junction left unmatched.

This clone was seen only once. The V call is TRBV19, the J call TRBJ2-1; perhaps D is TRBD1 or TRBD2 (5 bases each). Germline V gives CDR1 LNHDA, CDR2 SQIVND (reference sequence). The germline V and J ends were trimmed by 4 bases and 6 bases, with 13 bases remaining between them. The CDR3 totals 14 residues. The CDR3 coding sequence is TGTGCCAGTAGTACCGGTGCTGGGACCAATGAGCAGTTCTTC. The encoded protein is CASSTGAGTNEQFF.

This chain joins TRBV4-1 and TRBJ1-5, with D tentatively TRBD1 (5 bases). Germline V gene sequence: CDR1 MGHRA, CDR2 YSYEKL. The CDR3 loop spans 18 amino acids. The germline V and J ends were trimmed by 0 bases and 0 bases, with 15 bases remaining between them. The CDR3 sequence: CASSQDPRRDYSNQPQHF. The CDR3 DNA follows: TGCGCCAGCAGCCAAGATCCGCGCAGGGACTATAGCAATCAGCCCCAGCATTTT.

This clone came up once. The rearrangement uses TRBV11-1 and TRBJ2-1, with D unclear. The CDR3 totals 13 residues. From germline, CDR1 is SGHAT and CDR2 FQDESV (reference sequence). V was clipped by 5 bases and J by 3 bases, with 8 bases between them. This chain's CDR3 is CASSPLVYNEQFF. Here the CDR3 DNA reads TGTGCCAGCAGCCCGCTTGTCTACAATGAGCAGTTCTTC.

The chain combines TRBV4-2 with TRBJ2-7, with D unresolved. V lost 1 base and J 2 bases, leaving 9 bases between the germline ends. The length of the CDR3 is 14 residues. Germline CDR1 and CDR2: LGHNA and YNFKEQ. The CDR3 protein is CASSQVATPYEQYF. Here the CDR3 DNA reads TGTGCCAGCAGCCAAGTGGCCACCCCCTACGAGCAGTACTTC.

Written as DNA, the CDR3 is TGTGCCAGCAGTTTGTGGCCAACCTACGAGCAGTACTTC. It yields the protein CASSLWPTYEQYF. The chain links TRBV27 to TRBJ2-7; no firm D call. The CDR3 has 13 amino acids. The V end lost 3 bases, the J end lost 2 bases, and 8 bases lay between the germline ends. The germline V gene encodes CDR1 MNHEY and CDR2 SMNVEV (reference sequence).

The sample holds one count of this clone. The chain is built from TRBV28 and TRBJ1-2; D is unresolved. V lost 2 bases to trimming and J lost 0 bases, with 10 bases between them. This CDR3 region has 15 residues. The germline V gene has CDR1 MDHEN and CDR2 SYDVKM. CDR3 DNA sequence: TGTGCCAGCAGTTTAGTGGGTTACGCTAACTATGGCTACACCTTC. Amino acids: CASSLVGYANYGYTF.

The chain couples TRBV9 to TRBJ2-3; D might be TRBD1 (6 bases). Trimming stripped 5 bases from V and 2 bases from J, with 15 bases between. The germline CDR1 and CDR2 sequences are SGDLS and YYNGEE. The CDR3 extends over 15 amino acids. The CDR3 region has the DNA TGTGCCAGCAGAAAAGGGCAGGGGTTCACAGATACGCAGTATTTT. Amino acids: CASRKGQGFTDTQYF.

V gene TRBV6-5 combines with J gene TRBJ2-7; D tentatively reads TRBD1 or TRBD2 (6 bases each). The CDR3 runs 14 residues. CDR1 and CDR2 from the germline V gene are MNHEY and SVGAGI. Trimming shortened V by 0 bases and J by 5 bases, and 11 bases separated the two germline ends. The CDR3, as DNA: TGTGCCAGCAGTTACTCCCCGGGGGCAGACGAGCAGTACTTC. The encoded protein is CASSYSPGADEQYF.

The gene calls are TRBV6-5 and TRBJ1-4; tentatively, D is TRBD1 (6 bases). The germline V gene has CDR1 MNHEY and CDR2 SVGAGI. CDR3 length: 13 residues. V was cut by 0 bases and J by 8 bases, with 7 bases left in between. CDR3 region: CASSYSRGEKLFF. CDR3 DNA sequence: TGTGCCAGCAGTTACTCCAGGGGCGAAAAACTGTTTTTT.

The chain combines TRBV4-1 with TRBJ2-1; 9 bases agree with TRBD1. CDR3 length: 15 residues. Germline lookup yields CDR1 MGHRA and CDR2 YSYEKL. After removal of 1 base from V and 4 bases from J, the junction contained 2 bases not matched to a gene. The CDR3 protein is CASSQGTGEYNEQFF. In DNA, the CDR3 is TGCGCCAGCAGCCAAGGGACAGGGGAATACAATGAGCAGTTCTTC.

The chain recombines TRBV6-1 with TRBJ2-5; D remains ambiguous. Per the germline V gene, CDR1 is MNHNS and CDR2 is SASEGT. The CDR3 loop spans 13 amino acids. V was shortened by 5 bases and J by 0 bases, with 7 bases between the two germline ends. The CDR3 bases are TGTGCCAGCAGTACAGATAACCAAGAGACCCAGTACTTC. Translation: CASSTDNQETQYF.

The CDR3 region is CASSSSRGTGPTYEQYF. The CDR3 DNA follows: TGTGCCAGCAGCTCGAGCCGAGGGACAGGCCCGACCTACGAGCAGTACTTC. V and J are TRBV7-9 and TRBJ2-7, with 8 bases identical to TRBD1. This CDR3 has 17 residues. The V gene end was trimmed by 4 bases and the J gene end by 2 bases; junction bases not matched to a gene: 13. The germline V gene has CDR1 SEHNR and CDR2 FQNEAQ (reference sequence).

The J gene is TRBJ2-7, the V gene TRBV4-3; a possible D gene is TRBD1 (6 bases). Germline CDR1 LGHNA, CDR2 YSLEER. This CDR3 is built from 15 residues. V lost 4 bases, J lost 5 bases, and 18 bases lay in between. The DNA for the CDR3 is TGCGCCAGCAGCCTTTCTATTCAGGGGCGCGACGAGCAGTACTTC. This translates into CASSLSIQGRDEQYF.

The CDR3 DNA reads TGCAGCGTTGAGAAAGGTGAAGCTTTCTTT. Encoded protein: CSVEKGEAFF. The chain couples TRBV29-1 to TRBJ1-1; D is unresolved. CDR3 length: 10 amino acids. V dropped 3 bases and J dropped 7 bases, with 6 bases sitting between them. Germline V lookup: CDR1 SQVTM, CDR2 ANQGSEA.

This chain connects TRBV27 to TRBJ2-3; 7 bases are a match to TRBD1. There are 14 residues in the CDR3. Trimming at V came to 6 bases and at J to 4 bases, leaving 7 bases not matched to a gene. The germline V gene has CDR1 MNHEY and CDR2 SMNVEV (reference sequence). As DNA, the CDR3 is TGTGCCAGCAGGGTGGGCCAGGGGGCAGATACGCAGTATTTT. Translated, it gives CASRVGQGADTQYF.

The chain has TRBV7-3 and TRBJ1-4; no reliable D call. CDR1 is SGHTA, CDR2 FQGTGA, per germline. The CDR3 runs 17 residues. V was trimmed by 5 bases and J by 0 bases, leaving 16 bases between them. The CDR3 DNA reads TGTGCCAGCAGCCGACCGGTCATAAATACAACTAATGAAAAACTGTTTTTT. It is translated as CASSRPVINTTNEKLFF.

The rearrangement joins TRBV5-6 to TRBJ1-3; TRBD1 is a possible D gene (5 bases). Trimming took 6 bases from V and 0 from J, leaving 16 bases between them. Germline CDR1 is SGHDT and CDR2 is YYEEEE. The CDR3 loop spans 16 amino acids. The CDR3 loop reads CASTHGASASGNTIYF. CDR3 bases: TGTGCCAGCACCCACGGGGCCTCTGCCTCTGGAAACACCATATATTTT. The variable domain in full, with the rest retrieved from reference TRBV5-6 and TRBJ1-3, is DAGVTQSPTHLIKTRGQQVTLRCSPKSGHDTVSWYQQALGQGPQFIFQYYEEEERQRGNFPDRFSGHQFPNYSSELNVNALLLGDSALYLCASTHGASASGNTIYFGEGSWLTVV.

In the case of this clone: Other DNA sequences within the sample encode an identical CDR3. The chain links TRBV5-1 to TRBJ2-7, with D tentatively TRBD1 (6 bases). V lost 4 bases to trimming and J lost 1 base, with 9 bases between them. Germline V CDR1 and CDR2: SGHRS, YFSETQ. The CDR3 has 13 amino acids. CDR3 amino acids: CASSLGQSYEQYF. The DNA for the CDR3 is TGCGCCAGCAGCCTGGGACAATCCTACGAGCAGTACTTC.

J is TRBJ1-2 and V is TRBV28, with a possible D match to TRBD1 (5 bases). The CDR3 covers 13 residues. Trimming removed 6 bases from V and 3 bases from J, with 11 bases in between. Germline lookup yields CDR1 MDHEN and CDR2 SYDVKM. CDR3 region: CASSSGTYYGYTF. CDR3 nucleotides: TGTGCCAGCAGCAGTGGGACCTACTATGGCTACACCTTC.

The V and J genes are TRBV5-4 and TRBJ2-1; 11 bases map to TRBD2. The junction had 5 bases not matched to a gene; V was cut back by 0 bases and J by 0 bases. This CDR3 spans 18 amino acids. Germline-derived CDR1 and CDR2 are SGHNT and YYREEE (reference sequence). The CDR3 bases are TGTGCCAGCAGCTTGGCACTAGCGGGAGTATCCTCCTACAATGAGCAGTTCTTC. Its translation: CASSLALAGVSSYNEQFF.

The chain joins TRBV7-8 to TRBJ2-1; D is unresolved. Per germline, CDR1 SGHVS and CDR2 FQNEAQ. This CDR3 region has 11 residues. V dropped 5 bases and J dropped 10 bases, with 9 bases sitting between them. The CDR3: CASSPSVEQFF. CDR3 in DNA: TGTGCCAGCAGCCCTTCAGTAGAGCAGTTCTTC.

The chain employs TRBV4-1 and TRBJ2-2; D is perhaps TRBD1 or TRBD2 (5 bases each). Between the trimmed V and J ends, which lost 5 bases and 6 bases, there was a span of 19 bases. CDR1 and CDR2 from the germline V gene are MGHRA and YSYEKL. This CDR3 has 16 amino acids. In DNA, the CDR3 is TGCGCCAGCAGCTTTAACGTGGGACCCCCACCCGGGGAGCTGTTTTTT. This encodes CASSFNVGPPPGELFF.

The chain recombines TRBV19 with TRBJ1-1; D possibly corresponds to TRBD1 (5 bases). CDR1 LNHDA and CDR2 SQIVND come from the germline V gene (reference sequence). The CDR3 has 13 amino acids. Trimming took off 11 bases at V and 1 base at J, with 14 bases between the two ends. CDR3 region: CAPKGTENTEAFF. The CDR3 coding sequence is TGTGCCCCTAAAGGGACGGAGAACACTGAAGCTTTCTTT.

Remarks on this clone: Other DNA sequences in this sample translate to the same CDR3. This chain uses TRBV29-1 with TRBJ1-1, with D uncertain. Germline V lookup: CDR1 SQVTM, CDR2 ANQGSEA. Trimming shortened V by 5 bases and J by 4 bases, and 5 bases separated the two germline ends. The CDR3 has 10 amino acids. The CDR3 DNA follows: TGCAGCGTTTTCAGCACTGAAGCTTTCTTT. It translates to CSVFSTEAFF. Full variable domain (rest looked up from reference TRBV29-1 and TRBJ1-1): SAVISQKPSRDICQRGTSLTIQCQVDSQVTMMFWYRQQPGQSLTLIATANQGSEATYESGFVIDKFPISRPNLTFSTLTVSNMSPEDSSIYLCSVFSTEAFFGQGTRLTVV.

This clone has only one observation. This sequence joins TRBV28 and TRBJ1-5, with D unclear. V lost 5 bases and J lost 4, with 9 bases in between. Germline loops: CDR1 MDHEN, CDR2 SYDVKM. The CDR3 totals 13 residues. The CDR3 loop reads CASSDPVNQPQHF. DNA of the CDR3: TGTGCCAGCAGTGATCCCGTTAATCAGCCCCAGCATTTT.